Below are 28 T cell receptor beta chains sequenced from a single sample in a study of T-cell reconstitution after alpha-beta-depleted transplantation in children. This sample's TCRbeta library carried unique molecular identifier barcodes. TCRdb processed the PCR reads anew with MiXCR; each CDR3 protein has one entry. Of 200,000 to 250,000 distinct CDR3 sequences in the sample, about 24% were seen once. Sample: PBMCs, mostly from graft donor cells, taken 360 days after TCRalphabeta/CD19-depleted stem cell transplant. Every receptor here comes from a female patient aged 2-9 years who had a stem cell transplant for congenital amegakaryocytic thrombocytopenia, so the T cells may come from the graft donor.

The V and J genes are TRBV10-3 and TRBJ2-1; TRBD2 aligns across 16 bases. The CDR3 loop spans 17 amino acids. From germline, CDR1 is ENHRY and CDR2 SYGVKD. The junction had 3 bases not matched to a gene; V was cut back by 5 bases and J by 2 bases. CDR3 sequence (DNA): TGTGCCATCAGTCCCGGGACTAGCGGGAGGGCCTACAATGAGCAGTTCTTC. Amino acid sequence: CAISPGTSGRAYNEQFF.

The table lists this clonotype with a few counts. The V and J genes are TRBV20-1 and TRBJ1-1, with D perhaps TRBD1 (5 bases). CDR1 and CDR2 from the germline V gene are DFQATT and SNEGSKA (reference sequence). V was trimmed by 2 bases and J by 13 bases, leaving 17 bases between them. There are 12 residues in the CDR3. The CDR3 sequence: CSARRDVWSLFF. The CDR3 region has the DNA TGCAGTGCTAGAAGGGACGTATGGTCGCTTTTCTTT.

This clonotype was seen a few times. At one of its ends the junction is not consistent with the germline gene, which may arise from a read error. The rearrangement links TRBV6-5 to TRBJ2-7; D ambiguous. This CDR3 is built from 14 residues. Per the germline V gene, CDR1 is MNHEY and CDR2 is SVGAGI. CDR3 residues: CASSYSGQSSEQYF. Written as DNA, the CDR3 is TGTGCCAGCAGTTACTCCGGTCAGTCCTCCGAGCAGTACTTC.

This clonotype was counted only a few times. The chain carries TRBV28 and TRBJ1-5; D is possibly TRBD1 (5 bases). Germline V gives CDR1 MDHEN, CDR2 SYDVKM. This CDR3 spans 13 amino acids. V dropped 8 bases and J dropped 7 bases, with 15 bases sitting between them. CDR3 DNA: TGTGCCAGCCGGGACCTAAAGACGCAGCCCCAGCATTTT. Its protein is CASRDLKTQPQHF. Full variable domain (remainder filled in from reference TRBV28 and TRBJ1-5): DVKVTQSSRYLVKRTGEKVFLECVQDMDHENMFWYRQDPGLGLRLIYFSYDVKMKEKGDIPEGYSVSREKKERFSLILESASTNQTSMYLCASRDLKTQPQHFGDGTRLSIL.

Of note for this clonotype: This may be a read error, as it is one base from a much larger clone. The J gene is TRBJ2-2, the V gene TRBV10-3, with D maybe TRBD2 (5 bases). The CDR3 is made up of 13 amino acids. CDR1 is ENHRY, CDR2 SYGVKD, per germline. CDR3 DNA sequence: TGTGTCATCAATACAGCGGCGGCCGGGGAGCTGTTTTTT. Protein sequence: CVINTAAAGELFF.

This clonotype appeared a few times. The chain recombines TRBV29-1 with TRBJ2-3, with TRBD1 identical over 9 bases. With 7 bases clipped from V and 5 bases from J, the junction kept 7 bases outside the gene matches. This CDR3 comprises 13 residues. From germline, CDR1 is SQVTM and CDR2 ANQGSEA. CDR3 residues: CSARTGDGDTQYF. The CDR3 nucleotides read TGCAGCGCACGGACAGGGGATGGAGATACGCAGTATTTT.

The chain links TRBV20-1 to TRBJ1-6; 8 nucleotides agree with TRBD1. The V gene end was trimmed by 5 bases and the J gene end by 11 bases; junction bases not matched to a gene: 2. Germline V gene data show CDR1 as DFQATT and CDR2 as SNEGSKA (reference sequence). This CDR3 region has 11 residues. CDR3 in amino acids: CSADRGTPLHF. The CDR3, as DNA: TGCAGTGCTGACAGGGGTACACCCCTCCACTTT.

This clonotype was recorded many times. V gene TRBV11-2 combines with J gene TRBJ2-7; 12 bases map to TRBD2. V shed 4 bases and J 7 bases; nucleotides not matched to a gene: 5. CDR1 and CDR2 from the germline V gene are SGHAT and FQNNGV. This CDR3 is 14 amino acids long. The CDR3 loop is CASSSGLAGREQYF. For the CDR3, the DNA is TGTGCCAGCAGCTCAGGACTAGCGGGACGTGAGCAGTACTTC.

This clonotype showed up just a few times. The chain has TRBV12-3 or TRBV12-4 and TRBJ1-3; TRBD1 agrees at 7 bases. V lost 10 bases, J lost 4 bases, and 4 bases stayed unmatched. This CDR3 is built from 12 residues. CDR3 in amino acids: CANRGPGNTIYF. In nucleotides, the CDR3 is TGTGCCAACAGGGGTCCGGGAAACACCATATATTTT.

This clonotype has a handful of counts. This chain links TRBV6-1 with TRBJ2-3, with 8 nucleotides matching TRBD2. The trim removed 6 bases at V and 2 bases at J, leaving 13 bases unmatched. CDR1 MNHNS and CDR2 SASEGT come from the germline V gene. This CDR3 is 17 amino acids long. CDR3 amino acids: CASRLVGGRNPTDTQYF. As DNA, the CDR3 is TGTGCCAGCAGACTTGTAGGCGGGAGGAACCCCACAGATACGCAGTATTTT.

The chain employs TRBV28 and TRBJ1-5; no clear D gene. Per the germline V gene, CDR1 is MDHEN and CDR2 is SYDVKM. V was trimmed by 2 bases and J by 9 bases, leaving 17 bases between them. The CDR3 is made up of 15 amino acids. CDR3 protein: CASSLGSALGGPQHF. CDR3 bases: TGTGCCAGCAGTTTAGGGTCCGCCCTGGGTGGGCCCCAGCATTTT. Full variable domain (remainder filled in from reference TRBV28 and TRBJ1-5): DVKVTQSSRYLVKRTGEKVFLECVQDMDHENMFWYRQDPGLGLRLIYFSYDVKMKEKGDIPEGYSVSREKKERFSLILESASTNQTSMYLCASSLGSALGGPQHFGDGTRLSIL.

V and J are TRBV12-3 or TRBV12-4 and TRBJ2-3; 8 bases are a match to TRBD2. This CDR3 comprises 12 residues. V lost 5 bases to trimming and J lost 9 bases; unmatched junction nucleotides: 4. The CDR3 DNA reads as TGTGCCAGCAGTAATAGCGGGATAACGCAGTATTTT. Its translation: CASSNSGITQYF.

For this clonotype: With a much larger clone just one base away, this may be a read error. CDR3 region: CASILFYEQFF. CDR3 sequence (DNA): TGTGCCAGCATCTTATTCTATGAGCAGTTCTTC. This sequence joins TRBV7-9 and TRBJ2-1, with D unresolved. Germline V gene lookup returns CDR1 SEHNR and CDR2 FQNEAQ (reference sequence). The CDR3 has 11 residues.

This clonotype was found a few times. The rearrangement links TRBV28 to TRBJ2-3; tentative D call: TRBD2 (5 bases). The germline V gene has CDR1 MDHEN and CDR2 SYDVKM. With 7 bases removed from V and 0 bases from J, the gap between germline ends came to 8 bases. The CDR3 totals 13 residues. The CDR3 sequence: CASTLASTDTQYF. As DNA, the CDR3 is TGTGCCAGCACCCTAGCTAGCACAGATACGCAGTATTTT.

At least ten counts were recorded for this clonotype. The genes are TRBV12-3 or TRBV12-4 and TRBJ2-1; a weak D match, TRBD2 (6 bases). The length of the CDR3 is 12 residues. Trimming took 3 bases from V and 10 from J, leaving 10 bases between them. CDR3 residues: CASSFQSGEQFF. CDR3 nucleotide sequence: TGTGCCAGCAGTTTTCAAAGCGGGGAGCAGTTCTTC.

This clonotype has only a few counts. The chain combines TRBV9 with TRBJ2-1; the D gene could be TRBD1 or TRBD2 (5 bases each). The CDR3 is made up of 13 amino acids. Germline CDR1 is SGDLS and CDR2 is YYNGEE. V lost 3 bases to trimming and J lost 10 bases, with 14 bases between them. The CDR3 nucleotides read TGTGCCAGCAGCGGCCTCCTTGGGGGAGAGCAGTTCTTC. Translated: CASSGLLGGEQFF. Using reference TRBV9 and TRBJ2-1 for the parts outside the CDR3, the full variable domain is DSGVTQTPKHLITATGQRVTLRCSPRSGDLSVYWYQQSLDQGLQFLIQYYNGEERAKGNILERFSAQQFPDLHSELNLSSLELGDSALYFCASSGLLGGEQFFGPGTRLTVL.

Only a few counts were recorded for this clonotype. The chain combines TRBV12-3 or TRBV12-4 with TRBJ2-1, with D perhaps matching TRBD2 (7 bases). V was cut by 0 bases and J by 8 bases, with 23 bases left in between. The CDR3 length is 18 residues. The CDR3 bases are TGTGCCAGCAGTTTAGCCCCGTTGAGGACTAGGGGGGTTTATGAGCAGTTCTTC. It specifies CASSLAPLRTRGVYEQFF.

The rearrangement uses TRBV12-3 or TRBV12-4 and TRBJ1-2, with D perhaps matching TRBD1 (5 bases). The CDR3 spans 14 residues. V dropped 3 bases and J dropped 8 bases, with 16 bases sitting between them. CDR3 nucleotides: TGTGCCAGCAGTTTGTGGAACCTGGGGGAAGGCTACACCTTC. This gives the protein CASSLWNLGEGYTF.

This sequence joins TRBV29-1 and TRBJ2-5; 12 bases align to TRBD2. The V segment lost 0 bases and the J segment 5 bases; nucleotides outside the gene matches: 10. This CDR3 comprises 17 residues. The germline V gene encodes CDR1 SQVTM and CDR2 ANQGSEA. CDR3 coding DNA: TGCAGCGTTGAAGATCCTCGACTAGCGGGAGTTAGGGAGACCCAGTACTTC. Translated: CSVEDPRLAGVRETQYF. The full variable domain, in which reference TRBV29-1 and TRBJ2-5 provide the parts outside the CDR3, is SAVISQKPSRDICQRGTSLTIQCQVDSQVTMMFWYRQQPGQSLTLIATANQGSEATYESGFVIDKFPISRPNLTFSTLTVSNMSPEDSSIYLCSVEDPRLAGVRETQYFGPGTRLLVL.

The V and J genes are TRBV3-1 and TRBJ2-4; D is ambiguous. The CDR3 covers 13 residues. Germline V gene lookup returns CDR1 LGHDT and CDR2 YNNKEL (reference sequence). V lost 2 bases, J lost 6 bases, and 8 bases lay in between. The CDR3 nucleotides are TGTGCCAGCAGCCAATGGTGGGGAAACATTCAGTACTTC. As protein: CASSQWWGNIQYF.

This rearrangement joins TRBV10-3 to TRBJ2-2; no clear D. The CDR3 runs to 15 residues. CDR1 and CDR2 (germline): ENHRY, SYGVKD. Trimming cost V 3 bases and J 4 bases, with 12 bases left between them. CDR3 nucleotide sequence: TGTGCCATCAGTGACCAAGGGTGGGGCACCGGGGAGCTGTTTTTT. Translated: CAISDQGWGTGELFF.

In this sample, this clonotype turned up many times. The J gene is TRBJ1-1, the V gene TRBV5-1, with a weak D call TRBD1 (5 bases). Trimming removed 0 bases from V and 7 bases from J, with 16 bases in between. The germline gives CDR1 SGHRS, CDR2 YFSETQ. This CDR3 has 15 amino acids. Here the CDR3 DNA reads TGCGCCAGCAGCTTGGCCACGACAGTCTCGGGTGAAGCTTTCTTT. Translation: CASSLATTVSGEAFF.

The chain employs TRBV11-2 and TRBJ2-1, with 14 bases matching TRBD2. J gave up 8 bases and V 5 bases, and 14 bases lay outside the gene matches. Germline V lookup: CDR1 SGHAT, CDR2 FQNNGV. There are 18 residues in the CDR3. The CDR3 loop reads CASSPGTSGSRGWDEQFF. CDR3 bases: TGTGCCAGCAGCCCCGGGACTAGCGGGAGTAGGGGGTGGGATGAGCAGTTCTTC.

This clonotype was recorded at least ten times. The rearrangement links TRBV29-1 to TRBJ2-3; 9 bases align to TRBD1. The CDR3 is 14 residues long. CDR1 is SQVTM, CDR2 ANQGSEA, per germline. Losses at the gene ends were 2 bases for V and 6 bases for J; bases not matched to a gene: 6. The CDR3 protein is CSVERDRERDTQYF. The CDR3 DNA reads TGCAGCGTTGAAAGGGACAGGGAGCGGGATACGCAGTATTTT.

The chain has TRBV12-3 or TRBV12-4 and TRBJ2-1, with TRBD2 matching over 12 bases. The V gene end was trimmed by 8 bases and the J gene end by 0 bases; junction bases not matched to a gene: 11. CDR3 size: 18 residues. The CDR3 is CASRLTSGSGYSYNEQFF. The CDR3 DNA reads TGTGCCAGCCGCCTGACTAGCGGGAGTGGGTACTCCTACAATGAGCAGTTCTTC.

This clonotype was detected only a few times. The chain has TRBV5-1 and TRBJ2-7, with unresolved D. The CDR3 consists of 14 residues. The V gene's germline CDR1 is SGHRS and CDR2 YFSETQ. Trimming stripped 0 bases from V and 7 bases from J, with 14 bases between. The CDR3 is CASSLALLNQEQYF. CDR3 in DNA: TGCGCCAGCAGCTTGGCCTTACTGAATCAAGAGCAGTACTTC.

The chain couples TRBV10-3 to TRBJ2-3, with a weak D call TRBD2 (5 bases). The CDR3 is 16 residues long. V was shortened by 0 bases and J by 5 bases, with 15 bases between the two germline ends. Germline V gene lookup returns CDR1 ENHRY and CDR2 SYGVKD. CDR3 in DNA: TGTGCCATCAGTGAGTCGATCTCCGGGGAGATAGATACGCAGTATTTT. As protein: CAISESISGEIDTQYF.

Ten or more counts support this clonotype. For the CDR3, the DNA is TGTGCCAGCAGCTTAGTTGGGGAAGGGAGAGAGACCCAGTACTTC. Amino acids: CASSLVGEGRETQYF. The chain has TRBV7-8 and TRBJ2-5, with D possibly TRBD2 on 5 matching bases. The CDR3 is 15 residues long. V dropped 1 base and J dropped 4 bases, with 13 bases sitting between them. Per germline, CDR1 SGHVS and CDR2 FQNEAQ.